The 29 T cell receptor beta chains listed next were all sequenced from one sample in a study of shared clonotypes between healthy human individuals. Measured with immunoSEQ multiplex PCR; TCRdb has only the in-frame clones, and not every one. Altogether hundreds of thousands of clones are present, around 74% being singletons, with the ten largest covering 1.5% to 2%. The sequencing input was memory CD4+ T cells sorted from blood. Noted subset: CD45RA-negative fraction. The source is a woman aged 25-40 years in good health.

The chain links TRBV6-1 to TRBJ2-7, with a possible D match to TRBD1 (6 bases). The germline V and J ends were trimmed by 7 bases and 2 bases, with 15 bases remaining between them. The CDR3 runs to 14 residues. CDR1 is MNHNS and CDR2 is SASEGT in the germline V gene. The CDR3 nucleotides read TGTGCCAGCATGGGGGCGGCAGGGGCCTACGAGCAGTACTTC. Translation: CASMGAAGAYEQYF.

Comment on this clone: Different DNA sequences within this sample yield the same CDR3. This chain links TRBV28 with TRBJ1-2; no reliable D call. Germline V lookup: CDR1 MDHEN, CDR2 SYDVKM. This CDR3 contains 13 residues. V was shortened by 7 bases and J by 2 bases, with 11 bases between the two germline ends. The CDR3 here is CASTLRGNYGYTF. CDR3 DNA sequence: TGTGCCAGCACCTTGAGAGGGAACTATGGCTACACCTTC.

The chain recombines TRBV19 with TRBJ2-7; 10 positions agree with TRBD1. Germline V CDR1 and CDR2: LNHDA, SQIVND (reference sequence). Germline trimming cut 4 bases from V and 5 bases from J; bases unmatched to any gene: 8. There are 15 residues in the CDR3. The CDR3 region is CASSTRGQGQNEQYF. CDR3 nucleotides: TGTGCCAGTAGTACAAGGGGACAGGGGCAGAACGAGCAGTACTTC.

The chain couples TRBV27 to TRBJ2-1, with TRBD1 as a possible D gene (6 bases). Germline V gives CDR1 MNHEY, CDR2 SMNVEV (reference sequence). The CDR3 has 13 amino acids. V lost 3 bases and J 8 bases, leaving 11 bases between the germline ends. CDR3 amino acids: CASSFARGHEQFF. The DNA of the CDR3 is TGTGCCAGCAGTTTTGCCAGGGGCCATGAGCAGTTCTTC.

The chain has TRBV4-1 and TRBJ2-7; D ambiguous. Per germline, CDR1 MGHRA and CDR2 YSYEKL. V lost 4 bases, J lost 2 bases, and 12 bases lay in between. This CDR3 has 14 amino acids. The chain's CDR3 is CASSLRTGTYEQYF. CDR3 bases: TGCGCCAGCAGCCTCAGGACCGGAACCTACGAGCAGTACTTC.

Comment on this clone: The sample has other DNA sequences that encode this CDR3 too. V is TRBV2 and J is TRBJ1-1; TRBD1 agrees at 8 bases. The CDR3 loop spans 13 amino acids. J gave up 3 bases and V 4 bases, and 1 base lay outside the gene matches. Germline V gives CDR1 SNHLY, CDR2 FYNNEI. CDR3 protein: CASSGQGYTEAFF. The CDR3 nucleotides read TGTGCCAGCAGTGGACAGGGGTACACTGAAGCTTTCTTT.

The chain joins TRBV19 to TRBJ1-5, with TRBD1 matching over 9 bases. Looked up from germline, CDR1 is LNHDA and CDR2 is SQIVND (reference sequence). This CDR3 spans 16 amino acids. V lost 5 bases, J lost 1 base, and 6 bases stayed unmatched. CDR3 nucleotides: TGTGCCAGTAGTTATCACAGGGGGCCGAGCAATCAGCCCCAGCATTTT. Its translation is CASSYHRGPSNQPQHF. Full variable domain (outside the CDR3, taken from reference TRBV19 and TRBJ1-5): DGGITQSPKYLFRKEGQNVTLSCEQNLNHDAMYWYRQDPGQGLRLIYYSQIVNDFQKGDIAEGYSVSREKKESFPLTVTSAQKNPTAFYLCASSYHRGPSNQPQHFGDGTRLSIL.

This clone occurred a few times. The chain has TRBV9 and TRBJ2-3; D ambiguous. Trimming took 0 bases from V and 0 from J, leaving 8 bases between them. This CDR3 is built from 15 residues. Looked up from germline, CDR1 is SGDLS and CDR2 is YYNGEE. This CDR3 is CASSVDLRSTDTQYF. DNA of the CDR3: TGTGCCAGCAGCGTAGATCTGCGTAGCACAGATACGCAGTATTTT.

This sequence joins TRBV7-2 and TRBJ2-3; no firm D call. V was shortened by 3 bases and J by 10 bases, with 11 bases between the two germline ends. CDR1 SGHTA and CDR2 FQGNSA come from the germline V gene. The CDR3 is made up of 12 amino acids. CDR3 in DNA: TGTGCCAGCAGCTTGTTACAAGCCCCGCAGTATTTT. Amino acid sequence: CASSLLQAPQYF. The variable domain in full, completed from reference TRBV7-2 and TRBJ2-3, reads GAGVSQSPSNKVTEKGKDVELRCDPISGHTALYWYRQSLGQGLEFLIYFQGNSAPDKSGLPSDRFSAERTGGSVSTLTIQRTQQEDSAVYLCASSLLQAPQYFGPGTRLTVL.

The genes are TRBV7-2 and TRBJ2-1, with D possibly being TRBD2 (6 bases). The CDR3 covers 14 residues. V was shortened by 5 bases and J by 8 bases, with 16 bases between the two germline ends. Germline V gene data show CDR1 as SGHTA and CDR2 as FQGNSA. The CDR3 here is CASSRGKTRDEQFF. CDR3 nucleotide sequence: TGTGCCAGCAGCCGCGGGAAGACTCGCGATGAGCAGTTCTTC.

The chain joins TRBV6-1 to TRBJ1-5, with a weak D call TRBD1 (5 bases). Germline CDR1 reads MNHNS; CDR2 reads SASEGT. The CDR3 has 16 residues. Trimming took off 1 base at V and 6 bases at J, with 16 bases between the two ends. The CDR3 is CASSEEPGFFAQPQHF. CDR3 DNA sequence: TGTGCCAGCAGTGAAGAGCCAGGGTTTTTTGCTCAGCCCCAGCATTTT.

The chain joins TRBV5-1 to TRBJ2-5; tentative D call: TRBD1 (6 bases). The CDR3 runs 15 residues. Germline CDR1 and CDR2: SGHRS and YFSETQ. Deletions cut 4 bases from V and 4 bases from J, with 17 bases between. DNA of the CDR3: TGCGCCAGCAGCACAAACCTCAGGGGAGTAGAGACCCAGTACTTC. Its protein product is CASSTNLRGVETQYF.

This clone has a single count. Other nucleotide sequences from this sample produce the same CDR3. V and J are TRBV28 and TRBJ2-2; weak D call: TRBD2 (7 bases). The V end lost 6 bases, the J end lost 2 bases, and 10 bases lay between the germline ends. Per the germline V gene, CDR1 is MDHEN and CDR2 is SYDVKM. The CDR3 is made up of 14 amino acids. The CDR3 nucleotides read TGTGCCAGCAGAAGGGGGGGTAACACCGGGGAGCTGTTTTTT. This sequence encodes CASRRGGNTGELFF. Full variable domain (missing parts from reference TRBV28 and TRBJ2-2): DVKVTQSSRYLVKRTGEKVFLECVQDMDHENMFWYRQDPGLGLRLIYFSYDVKMKEKGDIPEGYSVSREKKERFSLILESASTNQTSMYLCASRRGGNTGELFFGEGSRLTVL.

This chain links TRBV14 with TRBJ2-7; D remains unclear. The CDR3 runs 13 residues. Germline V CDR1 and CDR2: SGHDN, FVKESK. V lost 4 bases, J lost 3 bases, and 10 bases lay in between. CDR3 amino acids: CASSRKWVYEQYF. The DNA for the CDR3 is TGTGCCAGCAGCCGCAAATGGGTCTACGAGCAGTACTTC.

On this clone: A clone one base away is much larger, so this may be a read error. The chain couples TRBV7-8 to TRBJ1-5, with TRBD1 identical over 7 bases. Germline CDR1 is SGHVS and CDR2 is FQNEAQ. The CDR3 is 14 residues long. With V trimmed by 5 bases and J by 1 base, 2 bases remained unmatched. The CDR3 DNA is TGTGCCAGCAGCCTGGACAGGAGCAATCAGCCCCAGCATTTT. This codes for CASSLDRSNQPQHF.

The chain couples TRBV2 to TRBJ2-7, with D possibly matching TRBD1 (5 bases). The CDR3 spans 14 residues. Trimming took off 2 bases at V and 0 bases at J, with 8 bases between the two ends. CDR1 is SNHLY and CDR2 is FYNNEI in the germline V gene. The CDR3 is CASSEQGGSYEQYF. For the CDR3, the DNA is TGTGCCAGCAGTGAACAGGGCGGCTCCTACGAGCAGTACTTC.

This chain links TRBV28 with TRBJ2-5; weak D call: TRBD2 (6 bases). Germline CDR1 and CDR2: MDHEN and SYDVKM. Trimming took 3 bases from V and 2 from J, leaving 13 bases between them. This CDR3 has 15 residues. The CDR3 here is CASSFGRSPQETQYF. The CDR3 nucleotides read TGTGCCAGCAGTTTTGGGAGGAGCCCTCAAGAGACCCAGTACTTC.

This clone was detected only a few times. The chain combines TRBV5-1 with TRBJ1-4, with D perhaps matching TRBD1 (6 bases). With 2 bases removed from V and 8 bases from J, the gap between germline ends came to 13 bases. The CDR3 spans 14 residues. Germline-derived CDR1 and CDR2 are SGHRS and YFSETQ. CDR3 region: CASSFGGQREKLFF. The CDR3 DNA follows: TGCGCCAGCAGCTTCGGGGGGCAGAGGGAAAAACTGTTTTTT.

CDR3 amino acids: CASSRPLGRRTGANVLTF. DNA of the CDR3: TGTGCCAGCAGCCGACCGCTGGGGCGTAGGACTGGGGCCAACGTCCTGACTTTC. The chain couples TRBV28 to TRBJ2-6; TRBD1 might be the D (5 bases). V was pared by 6 bases and J by 2 bases, with 20 bases between. Germline V gene data show CDR1 as MDHEN and CDR2 as SYDVKM. This CDR3 spans 18 amino acids.

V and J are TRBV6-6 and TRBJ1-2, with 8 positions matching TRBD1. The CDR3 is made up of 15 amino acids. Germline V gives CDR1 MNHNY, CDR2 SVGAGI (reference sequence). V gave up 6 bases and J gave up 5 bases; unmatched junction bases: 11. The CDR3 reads CASREQGRTGYGYTF. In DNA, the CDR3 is TGTGCCAGCAGGGAACAGGGGAGGACAGGGTATGGCTACACCTTC.

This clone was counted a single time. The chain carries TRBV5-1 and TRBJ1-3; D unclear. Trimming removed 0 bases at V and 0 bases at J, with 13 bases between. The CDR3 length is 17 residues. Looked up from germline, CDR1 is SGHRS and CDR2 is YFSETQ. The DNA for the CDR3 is TGCGCCAGCAGCTTGGGTGGGAGAACACTCTCTGGAAACACCATATATTTT. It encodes CASSLGGRTLSGNTIYF.

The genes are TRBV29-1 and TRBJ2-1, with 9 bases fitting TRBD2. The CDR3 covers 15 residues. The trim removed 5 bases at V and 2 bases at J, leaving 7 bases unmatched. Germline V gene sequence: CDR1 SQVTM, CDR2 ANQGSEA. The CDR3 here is CSVLTSGPTYNEQFF. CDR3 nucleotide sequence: TGCAGCGTTTTGACTAGCGGCCCCACCTACAATGAGCAGTTCTTC.

DNA for the CDR3: TGTGCCAGCCTCACCGCGTCCTACGAGCAGTACTTC. Its translation is CASLTASYEQYF. The genes are TRBV28 and TRBJ2-7; D is unclear. This CDR3 has 12 amino acids. Per the germline V gene, CDR1 is MDHEN and CDR2 is SYDVKM. With 8 bases removed from V and 1 base from J, the gap between germline ends came to 9 bases.

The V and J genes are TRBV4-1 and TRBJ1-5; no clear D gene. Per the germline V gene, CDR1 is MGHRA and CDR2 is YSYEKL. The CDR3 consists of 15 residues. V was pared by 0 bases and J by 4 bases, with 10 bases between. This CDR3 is CASSQDLHYNQPQHF. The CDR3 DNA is TGCGCCAGCAGCCAAGATTTACACTATAATCAGCCCCAGCATTTT.

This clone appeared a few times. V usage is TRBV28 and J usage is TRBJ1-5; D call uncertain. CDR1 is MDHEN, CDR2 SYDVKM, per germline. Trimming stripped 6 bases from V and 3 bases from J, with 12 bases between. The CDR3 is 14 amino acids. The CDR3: CASRWNGVNQPQHF. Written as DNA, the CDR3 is TGTGCCAGCAGGTGGAACGGGGTCAATCAGCCCCAGCATTTT.

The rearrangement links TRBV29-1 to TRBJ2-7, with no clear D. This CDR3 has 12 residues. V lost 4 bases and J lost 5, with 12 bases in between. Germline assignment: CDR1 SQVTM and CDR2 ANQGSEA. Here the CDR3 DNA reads TGCAGCGTTGGGGCTAGTCGCGACGAGCAGTACTTC. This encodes CSVGASRDEQYF.

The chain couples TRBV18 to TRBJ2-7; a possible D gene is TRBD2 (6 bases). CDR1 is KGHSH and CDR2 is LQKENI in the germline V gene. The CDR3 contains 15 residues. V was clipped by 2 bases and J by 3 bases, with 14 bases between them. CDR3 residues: CASSPLNSGGYEQYF. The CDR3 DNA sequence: TGTGCCAGCTCACCATTAAATTCCGGGGGCTACGAGCAGTACTTC.

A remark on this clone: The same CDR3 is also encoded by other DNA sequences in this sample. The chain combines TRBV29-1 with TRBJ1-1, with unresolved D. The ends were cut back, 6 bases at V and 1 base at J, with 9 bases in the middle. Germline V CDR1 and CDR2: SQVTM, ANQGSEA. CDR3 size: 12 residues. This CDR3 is CSVVGGNTEAFF. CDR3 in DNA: TGCAGCGTGGTTGGCGGGAACACTGAAGCTTTCTTT.

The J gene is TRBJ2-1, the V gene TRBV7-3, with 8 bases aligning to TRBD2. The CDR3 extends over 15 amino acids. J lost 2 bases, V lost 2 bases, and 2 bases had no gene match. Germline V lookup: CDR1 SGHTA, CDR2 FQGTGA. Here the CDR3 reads CASSLRTSPYNEQFF. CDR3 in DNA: TGTGCCAGCAGCTTACGGACTAGCCCCTACAATGAGCAGTTCTTC.